Listed below are T cell receptor beta chains from one sample, sequenced in a study of blood T cells in healthy people across ages. TCRdb re-derived calls from the 5' RACE reads in MiXCR, one entry per CDR3 protein. The data show 950,000 to 1,200,000 distinct CDR3 sequences, 30% to 40% seen once. The material sequenced was blood. Receptors originate from a man younger than 35 in good health. CDR3s include the opening cysteine and the closing phenylalanine or tryptophan. The D gene is left open where the match is weak. The size of a clone is reported for some rows only, either as once, few or many, or as a class for expanded clones.

J: TRBJ2-5; V: TRBV7-2; D: -; size: -; CDR3: CASSVQVYETQYF; DNA: TGTGCCAGCAGCGTACAAGTTTACGAGACCCAGTACTTC
J: TRBJ2-7; V: TRBV4-2; D: -; size: -; CDR3: CASSQETSLEQYF; DNA: TGTGCCAGCAGCCAAGAGACATCACTTGAGCAGTACTTC
J: TRBJ2-7; V: TRBV5-1; D: -; size: -; CDR3: CASSLDTGYEQYF; DNA: TGCGCCAGCAGCTTGGATACCGGCTACGAGCAGTACTTC
J: TRBJ1-2; V: TRBV29-1; D: TRBD1; size: few; CDR3: CSVELPGGAGYTF; DNA: TGCAGCGTTGAATTGCCAGGGGGAGCTGGCTACACCTTC
J: TRBJ1-6; V: TRBV20-1; D: -; size: -; CDR3: CSAIEDQNSPLHF; DNA: TGCAGTGCTATCGAGGACCAGAATTCACCCCTCCACTTT
J: TRBJ1-1; V: TRBV5-1; D: TRBD1; size: -; CDR3: CASSPGRGQGWTEAFF; DNA: TGCGCCAGCAGCCCTGGGAGGGGACAGGGCTGGACTGAAGCTTTCTTT
J: TRBJ2-7; V: TRBV2; D: TRBD2; size: -; CDR3: CASSRTSGVGEQYF; DNA: TGTGCCAGCAGCCGGACTAGCGGGGTGGGCGAGCAGTACTTC
J: TRBJ2-2; V: TRBV5-1; D: -; size: -; CDR3: CASSLGRVTGELFF; DNA: TGCGCCAGCAGCTTGGGCAGGGTCACCGGGGAGCTGTTTTTT
J: TRBJ2-1; V: TRBV20-1; D: TRBD1; size: -; CDR3: CSARTGTGNPETQFF; DNA: TGCAGTGCTAGAACCGGGACAGGGAATCCAGAGACCCAGTTCTTC
J: TRBJ2-1; V: TRBV19; D: -; size: -; CDR3: CASSRFVNEQFF; DNA: TGTGCCAGTAGTAGGTTTGTAAATGAGCAGTTCTTC
J: TRBJ2-5; V: TRBV10-3; D: -; size: few; CDR3: CAISERPIDNEQYF; DNA: TGTGCCATCAGTGAGAGGCCTATAGACAATGAGCAGTACTTC
J: TRBJ2-3; V: TRBV4-2; D: -; size: -; CDR3: CASSQDLEGSDTQYF; DNA: TGTGCCAGCAGCCAAGATCTTGAGGGGTCAGATACGCAGTATTTT
J: TRBJ1-5; V: TRBV6-6; D: TRBD1; size: few; CDR3: CASQRQGNQPQHF; DNA: TGTGCCTCCCAGCGACAGGGTAATCAGCCCCAGCATTTT
J: TRBJ2-7; V: TRBV20-1; D: TRBD1; size: few; CDR3: CSARVRTGITYEQYF; DNA: TGCAGTGCTAGAGTCAGGACAGGGATTACCTACGAGCAGTACTTC
J: TRBJ2-1; V: TRBV7-2; D: TRBD1; size: -; CDR3: CASSARTGIYNEQFF; DNA: TGTGCCAGCAGCGCCAGGACAGGGATTTACAATGAGCAGTTCTTC
J: TRBJ1-1; V: TRBV6-1; D: -; size: few; CDR3: CASSEDGFASEAFF; DNA: TGTGCCAGCAGTGAAGATGGGTTCGCATCTGAAGCTTTCTTT
J: TRBJ1-5; V: TRBV7-2; D: TRBD1; size: -; CDR3: CASSLSDREQPQHF; DNA: TGTGCCAGCAGCTTATCCGACAGGGAACAGCCCCAGCATTTT
J: TRBJ1-1; V: TRBV3-1; D: -; size: -; CDR3: CASSPGTGAYMNTEAFF; DNA: TGTGCCAGCAGCCCCGGAACAGGAGCTTACATGAACACTGAAGCTTTCTTT
J: TRBJ2-3; V: TRBV6-1; D: TRBD2; size: -; CDR3: CASTMRGSAGVFTDTQYF; DNA: TGTGCCAGCACGATGAGAGGGTCAGCGGGGGTTTTCACAGATACGCAGTATTTT
J: TRBJ1-2; V: TRBV30; D: -; size: once; CDR3: CAWSLTGRNYGYTF; DNA: TGTGCCTGGAGTTTAACAGGGAGGAACTATGGCTACACCTTC
J: TRBJ2-7; V: TRBV29-1; D: TRBD1; size: -; CDR3: CSANRGSDEQYF; DNA: TGCAGCGCAAACAGGGGTTCAGACGAGCAGTACTTC
J: TRBJ1-2; V: TRBV2; D: TRBD1; size: -; CDR3: CASSERGLNYGYTF; DNA: TGTGCCAGCAGTGAAAGGGGGCTTAACTATGGCTACACCTTC
J: TRBJ1-2; V: TRBV9; D: -; size: -; CDR3: CASSGDLHYGYTF; DNA: TGTGCCAGCAGCGGGGACTTACACTATGGCTACACCTTC
J: TRBJ1-2; V: TRBV7-9; D: -; size: few; CDR3: CASSFDRYGYTF; DNA: TGTGCCAGCAGCTTCGACAGATATGGCTACACCTTC
J: TRBJ1-4; V: TRBV7-9; D: -; size: few; CDR3: CASSSPGTVEKLFF; DNA: TGTGCCAGCAGCTCCCCTGGGACGGTTGAAAAACTGTTTTTT
J: TRBJ1-2; V: TRBV5-6; D: -; size: -; CDR3: CASSLLISFANYGYTF; DNA: TGTGCCAGCAGCTTGCTAATCTCGTTTGCTAACTATGGCTACACCTTC
J: TRBJ1-5; V: TRBV2; D: TRBD1; size: few; CDR3: CASSGGQANNQPQHF; DNA: TGTGCCAGCAGTGGGGGACAGGCTAACAATCAGCCCCAGCATTTT
J: TRBJ1-1; V: TRBV6-1; D: -; size: -; CDR3: CASSPVLRDAGFAEAFF; DNA: TGTGCCAGCAGTCCTGTCCTTCGGGACGCAGGGTTCGCTGAAGCTTTCTTT
J: TRBJ2-7; V: TRBV29-1; D: -; size: -; CDR3: CSAGIWGFSYEQYF; DNA: TGCAGCGCCGGGATATGGGGTTTCTCCTACGAGCAGTACTTC
J: TRBJ2-2; V: TRBV7-2; D: -; size: few; CDR3: CASSYNQVRHTGELFF; DNA: TGTGCCAGCAGCTATAACCAGGTGCGGCACACCGGGGAGCTGTTTTTT
J: TRBJ2-3; V: TRBV29-1; D: -; size: many; CDR3: CSVGARLSTDTQYF; DNA: TGCAGCGTTGGGGCGAGGCTAAGCACAGATACGCAGTATTTT
J: TRBJ2-1; V: TRBV9; D: -; size: -; CDR3: CASSVVTGEANEQFF; DNA: TGTGCCAGCAGCGTAGTTACAGGGGAGGCAAATGAGCAGTTCTTC
J: TRBJ1-1; V: TRBV5-1; D: TRBD1; size: few; CDR3: CASSLTGTGNTEAFF; DNA: TGTGCCAGCAGCTTAACCGGGACAGGGAACACTGAAGCTTTCTTT
J: TRBJ2-7; V: TRBV20-1; D: TRBD1; size: -; CDR3: CSVPPTGTNSYDGQYF; DNA: TGCAGTGTGCCCCCGACAGGGACGAACTCCTACGATGGGCAGTACTTC
J: TRBJ1-6; V: TRBV27; D: -; size: few; CDR3: CASSSDSRSYNSPLHF; DNA: TGTGCCAGCAGTTCCGACAGCCGCTCCTATAATTCACCCCTCCACTTT
J: TRBJ2-1; V: TRBV7-9; D: -; size: few; CDR3: CASSYPYDSGNEQFF; DNA: TGTGCCAGCAGTTACCCTTACGACAGCGGCAATGAGCAGTTCTTC
J: TRBJ2-1; V: TRBV20-1; D: TRBD1; size: few; CDR3: CSAPRRTGHNEQFF; DNA: TGCAGTGCCCCCCGCCGGACAGGACACAATGAGCAGTTCTTC
J: TRBJ1-4; V: TRBV7-8; D: -; size: -; CDR3: CASSLQTAFQGEKLFF; DNA: TGTGCCAGCAGCTTGCAAACAGCTTTCCAAGGGGAAAAACTGTTTTTT
J: TRBJ2-5; V: TRBV7-9; D: -; size: few; CDR3: CASSRGSGILNEQYF; DNA: TGTGCCAGCAGCCGCGGCTCGGGGATTCTTAATGAGCAGTACTTC
J: TRBJ2-7; V: TRBV28; D: TRBD1; size: -; CDR3: CASRTPGQGRYEQYF; DNA: TGTGCCAGCAGAACCCCGGGACAGGGGCGCTACGAGCAGTACTTC
J: TRBJ2-3; V: TRBV4-3; D: TRBD2; size: few; CDR3: CASSQLRGGDTQYF; DNA: TGCGCCAGCAGCCAACTACGGGGGGGAGATACGCAGTATTTT
J: TRBJ2-1; V: TRBV6-2/TRBV6-3; D: TRBD2; size: few; CDR3: CASRRLAGGYNEQFF; DNA: TGTGCCAGCAGACGACTAGCGGGGGGCTACAATGAGCAGTTCTTC
J: TRBJ1-1; V: TRBV4-3; D: -; size: -; CDR3: CASSRQGKTGNTEAFF; DNA: TGCGCCAGCAGCCGTCAGGGGAAGACAGGGAACACTGAAGCTTTCTTT
J: TRBJ2-2; V: TRBV6-4; D: -; size: -; CDR3: CASKLDLNTGELFF; DNA: TGTGCCAGCAAATTGGATTTGAACACCGGGGAGCTGTTTTTT
J: TRBJ1-2; V: TRBV20-1; D: -; size: -; CDR3: CSATRPLDYGYTF; DNA: TGCAGTGCTACCCGACCCCTAGACTATGGCTACACCTTC
J: TRBJ1-5; V: TRBV5-5; D: -; size: -; CDR3: CASSSGPKRGNQPQHF; DNA: TGTGCCAGCAGTTCCGGACCCAAGAGAGGCAATCAGCCCCAGCATTTT
J: TRBJ2-7; V: TRBV5-1; D: TRBD2; size: -; CDR3: CASSFSTSGAETYEQYF; DNA: TGCGCCAGCAGCTTTTCTACTAGCGGGGCCGAAACCTACGAGCAGTACTTC
J: TRBJ2-5; V: TRBV10-3; D: -; size: -; CDR3: CAIRQDPLQETQYF; DNA: TGTGCCATCAGACAGGACCCTTTACAAGAGACCCAGTACTTC
J: TRBJ1-2; V: TRBV10-3; D: -; size: -; CDR3: CAIRQGSVYGYTF; DNA: TGTGCCATCAGACAGGGTTCTGTCTATGGCTACACCTTC
J: TRBJ1-1; V: TRBV15; D: TRBD1; size: few; CDR3: CATSPAGGITEAFF; DNA: TGTGCCACCAGCCCCGCAGGGGGTATCACTGAAGCTTTCTTT